This T cell receptor beta chain was sequenced during a study of response to subunit inactivated influenza vaccine. Study outcomes and limitations: Researchers suggested that each seasonal influenza vaccination recruits few new T cells.

V was trimmed by 5 bases and J by 2 bases, leaving 19 bases between them. This CDR3 is 16 amino acids long. Germline V gene sequence: CDR1 DFQATT, CDR2 SNEGSKA (reference sequence). TCRdb reanalysed the RT-PCR reads using MiXCR and keeps one entry per CDR3 protein. Among around 470,000 distinct CDR3 sequences, less than 7.5% were seen once, and the ten largest hold about an eighth. On this clonotype: Antigen unknown.

Here the sequenced sample was PBMCs from blood, taken roughly 24 months after vaccination. This receptor was taken from a man aged 50-75 years who received an inactivated influenza vaccine. This chain uses TRBV20-1 with TRBJ1-5; a weak D match, TRBD1 (6 bases). CDR3 amino acids: CSAPAGGRGGNQPQHF. In DNA form, the CDR3 reads TGCAGTGCTCCCGCGGGGGGGCGAGGAGGCAATCAGCCCCAGCATTTT.